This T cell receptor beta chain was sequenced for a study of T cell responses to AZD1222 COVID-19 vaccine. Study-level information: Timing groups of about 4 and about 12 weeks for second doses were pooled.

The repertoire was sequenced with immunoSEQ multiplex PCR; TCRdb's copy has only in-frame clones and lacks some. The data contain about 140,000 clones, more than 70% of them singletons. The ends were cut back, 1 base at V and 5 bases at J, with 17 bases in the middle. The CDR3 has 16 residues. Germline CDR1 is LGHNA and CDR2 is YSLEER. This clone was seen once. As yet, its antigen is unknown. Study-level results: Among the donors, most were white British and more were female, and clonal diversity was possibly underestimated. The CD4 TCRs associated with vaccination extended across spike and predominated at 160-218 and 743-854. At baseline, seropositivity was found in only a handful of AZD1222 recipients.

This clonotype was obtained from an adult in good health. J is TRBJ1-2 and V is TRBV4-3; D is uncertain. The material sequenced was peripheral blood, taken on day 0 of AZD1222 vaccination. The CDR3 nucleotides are TGCGCCAGCAGCCAAGTTATGTCAGAAGACTTTTATGGCTACACCTTC. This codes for CASSQVMSEDFYGYTF.